This T cell receptor beta chain originates from a study of beta chain features in type 1 diabetes. Reverse transcription of all isolated RNA meant that expressed TCRB transcripts were sequenced. Sequencing used immunoSEQ multiplex PCR; TCRdb keeps in-frame clones, though not all of them. The table has a few hundred thousand clones, 8.5% to 10% seen once. Notes on this clone: Its antigen is not identified.

Study results and limitations: For Type 1 diabetes patients, all four CD4+ subsets carried TCRB CDR3s that were moderately but significantly shorter.

Germline V gene lookup returns CDR1 SGHTA and CDR2 FQGNSA. V dropped 1 base and J dropped 2 bases, with 11 bases sitting between them. This CDR3 is built from 15 residues. V gene TRBV7-2 combines with J gene TRBJ2-5; no clear D gene. The clonotype originates from a man under 40 with type 1 diabetes. The material sequenced was central memory CD4+ T cells from blood. CDR3 sequence (DNA): TGTGCCAGCAGCTTAGTTTGGAGCAGTCAAGAGACCCAGTACTTC. It yields the protein CASSLVWSSQETQYF.